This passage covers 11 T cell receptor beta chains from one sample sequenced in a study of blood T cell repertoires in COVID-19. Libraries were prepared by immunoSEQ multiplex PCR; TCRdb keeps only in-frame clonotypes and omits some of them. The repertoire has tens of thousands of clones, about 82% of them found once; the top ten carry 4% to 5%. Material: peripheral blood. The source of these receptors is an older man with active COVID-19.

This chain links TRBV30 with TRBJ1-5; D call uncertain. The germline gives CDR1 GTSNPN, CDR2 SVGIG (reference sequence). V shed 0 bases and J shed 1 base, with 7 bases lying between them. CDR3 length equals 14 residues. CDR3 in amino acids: CAWSVTGSNQPQHF. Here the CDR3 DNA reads TGTGCCTGGAGTGTGACGGGGAGCAATCAGCCCCAGCATTTT. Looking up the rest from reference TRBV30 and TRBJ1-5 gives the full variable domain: SQTIHQWPATLVQPVGSPLSLECTVEGTSNPNLYWYRQAAGRGLQLLFYSVGIGQISSEVPQNLSASRPQDRQFILSSKKLLLSDSGFYLCAWSVTGSNQPQHFGDGTRLSIL.

The CDR3 DNA reads TGTGCCAGCAGCCCCAATCTAGCGGTCGGTGGGAATGAGCAGTTCTTC. It specifies CASSPNLAVGGNEQFF. The rearrangement links TRBV28 to TRBJ2-1; 7 bases fit TRBD2. Trimming at V came to 6 bases and at J to 7 bases, leaving 15 bases not matched to a gene. From germline, CDR1 is MDHEN and CDR2 SYDVKM. The CDR3 runs to 16 residues.

The CDR3 is CAISDGGQETQYF. CDR3 nucleotides: TGTGCCATCAGTGACGGTGGCCAAGAGACCCAGTACTTC. The V gene is TRBV10-3, the J gene TRBJ2-5; D is undetermined. Germline CDR1 is ENHRY and CDR2 is SYGVKD. V lost 3 bases to trimming and J lost 1 base, with 6 bases between them. The CDR3 contains 13 residues.

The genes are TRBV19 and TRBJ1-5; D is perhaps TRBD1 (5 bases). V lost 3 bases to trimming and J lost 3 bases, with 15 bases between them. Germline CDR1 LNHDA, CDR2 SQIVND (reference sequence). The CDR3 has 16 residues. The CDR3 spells CASSIGTGEANQPQHF. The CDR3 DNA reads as TGTGCCAGTAGTATCGGGACGGGGGAAGCCAATCAGCCCCAGCATTTT. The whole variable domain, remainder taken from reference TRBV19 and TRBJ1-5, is DGGITQSPKYLFRKEGQNVTLSCEQNLNHDAMYWYRQDPGQGLRLIYYSQIVNDFQKGDIAEGYSVSREKKESFPLTVTSAQKNPTAFYLCASSIGTGEANQPQHFGDGTRLSIL.

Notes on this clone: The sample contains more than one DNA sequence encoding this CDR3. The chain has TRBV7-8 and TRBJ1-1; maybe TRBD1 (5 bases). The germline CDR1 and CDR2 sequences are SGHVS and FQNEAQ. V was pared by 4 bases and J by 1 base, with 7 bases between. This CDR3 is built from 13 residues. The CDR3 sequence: CASSSDRNTEAFF. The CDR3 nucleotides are TGTGCCAGCAGCTCCGACAGGAACACTGAAGCTTTCTTT.

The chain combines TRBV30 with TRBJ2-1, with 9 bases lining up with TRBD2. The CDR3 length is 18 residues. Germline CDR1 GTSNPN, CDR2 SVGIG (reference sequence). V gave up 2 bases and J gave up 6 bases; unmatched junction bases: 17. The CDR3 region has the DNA TGTGCCTGGAGTAGTAGCGGGAGTGCCCTCATCCTGGGCAATGAGCAGTTCTTC. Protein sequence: CAWSSSGSALILGNEQFF.

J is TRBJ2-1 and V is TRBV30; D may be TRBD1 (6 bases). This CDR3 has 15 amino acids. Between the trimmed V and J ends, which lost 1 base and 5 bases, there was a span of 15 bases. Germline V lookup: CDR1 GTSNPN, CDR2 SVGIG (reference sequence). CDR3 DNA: TGTGCCTGGAGTGGCTTGGGGGCGCTTAACAATGAGCAGTTCTTC. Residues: CAWSGLGALNNEQFF.

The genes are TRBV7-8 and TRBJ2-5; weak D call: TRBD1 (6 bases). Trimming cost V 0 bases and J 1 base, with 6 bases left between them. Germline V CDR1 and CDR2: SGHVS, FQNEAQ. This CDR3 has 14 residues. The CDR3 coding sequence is TGTGCCAGCAGCTTAGCAGGGGGCCAAGAGACCCAGTACTTC. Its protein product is CASSLAGGQETQYF.

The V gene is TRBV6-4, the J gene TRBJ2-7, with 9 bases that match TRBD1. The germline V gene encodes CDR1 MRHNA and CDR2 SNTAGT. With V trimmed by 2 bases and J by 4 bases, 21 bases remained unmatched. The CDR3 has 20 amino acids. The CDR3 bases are TGTGCCAGCAGTGACACCCGGTCCCGGGACAGGGATCCGTATGCTTACGAGCAGTACTTC. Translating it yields CASSDTRSRDRDPYAYEQYF.

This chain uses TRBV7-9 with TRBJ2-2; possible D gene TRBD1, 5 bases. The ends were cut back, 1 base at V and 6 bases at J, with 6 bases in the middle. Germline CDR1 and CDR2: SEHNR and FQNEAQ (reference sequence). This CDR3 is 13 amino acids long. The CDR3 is CASSLEGPGELFF. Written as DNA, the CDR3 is TGTGCCAGCAGCTTAGAGGGGCCCGGGGAGCTGTTTTTT.

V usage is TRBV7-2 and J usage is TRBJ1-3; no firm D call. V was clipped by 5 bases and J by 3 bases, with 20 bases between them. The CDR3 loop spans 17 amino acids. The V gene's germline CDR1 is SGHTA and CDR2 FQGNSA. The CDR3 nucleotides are TGTGCCAGCAGCCCTAGACTAGGGCAGCTTTATGGAAACACCATATATTTT. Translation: CASSPRLGQLYGNTIYF.